The rows below give T cell receptor beta chains drawn from one sample of a study of cytomegalovirus exposure and HLA in healthy donors. Repertoires were generated with immunoSEQ multiplex PCR, while TCRdb's copy carries only in-frame clones and drops some. The sample table sets out roughly 110,000 clones. Material: PBMCs. These receptor sequences come from a man aged 25-45 years in good health and CMV-seronegative. Both conserved end residues are part of each CDR3. Each record gives: V gene, D gene, J gene, CDR3 protein, CDR3 DNA. The D gene is left open where the match is weak.

V gene: TRBV11-2
D gene: TRBD2
J gene: TRBJ2-3
CDR3 protein: CASSQKTSGGLRGDTQYF
CDR3 DNA: TGTGCCAGCAGCCAGAAGACTAGCGGGGGGTTACGGGGTGATACGCAGTATTTT

V gene: TRBV5-1
D gene: TRBD1
J gene: TRBJ1-1
CDR3 protein: CASSWGQGNTEAFF
CDR3 DNA: TGCGCCAGCAGCTGGGGACAGGGGAACACTGAAGCTTTCTTT

V gene: TRBV5-1
D gene: .
J gene: TRBJ2-3
CDR3 protein: CASRARAGADTQYF
CDR3 DNA: TGCGCCAGCAGAGCCCGGGCCGGGGCAGATACGCAGTATTTT

V gene: TRBV11-2
D gene: TRBD1
J gene: TRBJ1-3
CDR3 protein: CASSLVGGQGRNTIYF
CDR3 DNA: TGTGCCAGCAGCTTAGTAGGCGGACAGGGTCGAAACACCATATATTTT

V gene: TRBV13
D gene: TRBD2
J gene: TRBJ2-2
CDR3 protein: CASSFELAGGPSTGELFF
CDR3 DNA: TGTGCCAGCAGCTTTGAACTAGCGGGGGGGCCGAGCACCGGGGAGCTGTTTTTT

V gene: TRBV7-2
D gene: TRBD2
J gene: TRBJ2-7
CDR3 protein: CASSWRLAGGFYEQYF
CDR3 DNA: TGTGCCAGCAGCTGGAGACTAGCGGGGGGGTTCTACGAGCAGTACTTC

V gene: TRBV5-6
D gene: .
J gene: TRBJ2-7
CDR3 protein: CASSRGIEQYF
CDR3 DNA: TGTGCCAGCAGTAGGGGAATAGAGCAGTACTTC

V gene: TRBV7-9
D gene: .
J gene: TRBJ1-5
CDR3 protein: CASSLADTGLGNQPQHF
CDR3 DNA: TGTGCCAGCAGCTTGGCGGATACGGGGTTGGGAAATCAGCCCCAGCATTTT

V gene: TRBV7-8
D gene: TRBD1
J gene: TRBJ1-1
CDR3 protein: CASSLMQGANEAFF
CDR3 DNA: TGTGCCAGCAGCTTAATGCAGGGGGCTAATGAAGCTTTCTTT

V gene: TRBV19
D gene: TRBD1
J gene: TRBJ1-5
CDR3 protein: CASSMVDRGDQPQHF
CDR3 DNA: TGTGCCAGTAGTATGGTAGACAGGGGGGATCAGCCCCAGCATTTT

V gene: TRBV7-3
D gene: TRBD1
J gene: TRBJ2-7
CDR3 protein: CASSSRGKEWYEQYF
CDR3 DNA: TGTGCCAGCAGCTCCAGGGGGAAGGAATGGTACGAGCAGTACTTC

V gene: TRBV2
D gene: .
J gene: TRBJ1-4
CDR3 protein: CASSVRVAANEKLFF
CDR3 DNA: TGTGCCAGCAGTGTGAGGGTGGCAGCTAATGAAAAACTGTTTTTT

V gene: TRBV19
D gene: TRBD1
J gene: TRBJ2-1
CDR3 protein: CASSKGGQGGNEQFF
CDR3 DNA: TGTGCCAGTAGTAAAGGGGGACAGGGGGGTAATGAGCAGTTCTTC

V gene: TRBV5-1
D gene: TRBD1
J gene: TRBJ2-3
CDR3 protein: CASSFDRVGDTQYF
CDR3 DNA: TGCGCCAGCAGCTTTGACAGGGTCGGCGATACGCAGTATTTT

V gene: TRBV5-4
D gene: .
J gene: TRBJ1-2
CDR3 protein: CASSLGGPDTF
CDR3 DNA: TGTGCCAGCAGCTTGGGGGGGCCCGACACCTTC

V gene: TRBV7-6
D gene: .
J gene: TRBJ2-1
CDR3 protein: CASKKRAGGEQFF
CDR3 DNA: TGTGCCAGCAAGAAGCGGGCAGGGGGTGAGCAGTTCTTC

V gene: TRBV14
D gene: .
J gene: TRBJ1-2
CDR3 protein: CASSQDTGGYGYTF
CDR3 DNA: TGTGCCAGCAGCCAAGATACGGGGGGCTATGGCTACACCTTC